This is a list of T cell receptor beta chains from one sample in a study of T cell repertoires in cytomegalovirus infection. In TCRdb, the reads were re-called with MiXCR into one record per CDR3 protein. The sample shows 550,000 to 850,000 distinct CDR3 sequences, about 30% of them seen only once. Their antigen targets remain unknown. The sample here was cultured PBMCs, taken from culture after CMV antigen stimulation. These receptors came from a human donor in good health (CMV status not recorded). Some clones in this sample may be carry-over from other donors' samples. CDR3s include the opening cysteine and the closing phenylalanine or tryptophan. Fields, in order: D gene, V gene, J gene, clone size, CDR3 DNA, CDR3 protein. The D gene is left open where the match is weak. Part of the rows lack a size; the others show once, few, many or a class for expanded clones.

>.|TRBV7-2|TRBJ2-7|few
TGTGCCAGCAGCTTAGGAACGGGACTGCCCCCTGGGGAGCAGTACTTC
CASSLGTGLPPGEQYF
>.|TRBV18|TRBJ2-3|.
TGTGCCAGCTCACCACTGGAGGCGAACCCTAGCACAGATACGCAGTATTTT
CASSPLEANPSTDTQYF
>TRBD1|TRBV15|TRBJ2-3|.
TGTGCCACCAGCATCAATTCAGGGGGAGATACGCAGTATTTT
CATSINSGGDTQYF
>.|TRBV6-6|TRBJ2-5|few
TGTGCCAGCAGTTACTTAGAGGGAGAGACCCAGTACTTC
CASSYLEGETQYF
>TRBD1|TRBV28|TRBJ2-3|.
TGTGCCAGCAGCCGCTCAGGGGGAGCTAGCACAGATACGCAGTATTTT
CASSRSGGASTDTQYF
>.|TRBV7-6|TRBJ2-5|few
TGTGCCAGCAGCAAGAGCCCATTCCTCCTGAGGTCCCAGTACTTC
CASSKSPFLLRSQYF
>TRBD1|TRBV7-2|TRBJ2-7|many
TGTGCCAGCAGCCCGACAGGGGCCTACGAGCAGTACTTC
CASSPTGAYEQYF
>.|TRBV7-2|TRBJ1-6|.
TGTGCCAGCAACATCGCGACAGGAAATTCACCCCTCCACTTT
CASNIATGNSPLHF
>TRBD2|TRBV12-3/TRBV12-4|TRBJ2-1|.
TGTGCCAGCAGACCCCCCGGGACTAGCGATCGACCGGGCAATGAGCAGTTCTTC
CASRPPGTSDRPGNEQFF
>.|TRBV20-1|TRBJ1-5|few
TGCAGTGCTAGCCCCGGGACCCATTCTAATCGCAATCAGCCCCAGCATTTT
CSASPGTHSNRNQPQHF
>TRBD1|TRBV27|TRBJ1-5|.
TGTGCCAGCAGCTCCCTTATCCCCGGGACAGCGCATTTT
CASSSLIPGTAHF
>TRBD1|TRBV12-3/TRBV12-4|TRBJ1-1|.
TGTGCCAGCAGTTTAGGACAGGGTTGGGACACTGAAGCTTTCTTT
CASSLGQGWDTEAFF
>.|TRBV6-6|TRBJ1-3|.
TGTGCCAGCACGATGGGGAATGGAAACACCATATATTTT
CASTMGNGNTIYF
>.|TRBV5-1|TRBJ2-3|.
TGCGCCAGCAGCTTCCCCGCTGGGGATACGCAGTATTTT
CASSFPAGDTQYF
>.|TRBV7-2|TRBJ2-1|many
TGTGCCAGCACCCAAGGCCGGGACAATGAGCAGTTCTTC
CASTQGRDNEQFF
>.|TRBV12-3/TRBV12-4|TRBJ2-7|.
TGTGCCAGCAGAAGGGCTCTTACCTACGAGCAGTACTTC
CASRRALTYEQYF
>.|TRBV12-3/TRBV12-4|TRBJ2-1|.
TGTGCCAGCAGTTTAGCTGTGCCTTTGACGTTGTTCTTC
CASSLAVPLTLFF
>.|TRBV28|TRBJ1-6|few
TGTGCCAGCAGTTTGCAGGATTCACCCCTCCACTTT
CASSLQDSPLHF
>.|TRBV10-3|TRBJ2-7|few
TGTGCCATCAGTGAGGGGCGAGGAGGGGGCAACGAGCAGTACTTC
CAISEGRGGGNEQYF
>TRBD1|TRBV19|TRBJ1-1|.
TGTGCCAGTAGTGTCAGGGGGCGAGACACTGAAGCTTTCTTT
CASSVRGRDTEAFF
>.|TRBV7-2|TRBJ2-7|many
TGTGCCAGCAGCCCGCGACTTGGGAGCTCCTACGAGCAGTACTTC
CASSPRLGSSYEQYF
>.|TRBV7-9|TRBJ2-3|.
TGTGCCAGCAGCTTACGACCCGGGGCGCGGGGCTCCGGATCTAGCACAGATACGCAGTATTTT
CASSLRPGARGSGSSTDTQYF
>.|TRBV4-1|TRBJ1-1|.
TGCGCCAGCAGCCGCCGTTGGGAGATGAACACTGAAGCTTTCTTT
CASSRRWEMNTEAFF
>TRBD2|TRBV7-6|TRBJ2-7|many
TGTGCCAGCAGCTACGGGACTAGCGGGGACCCCTACGAGCAGTACTTC
CASSYGTSGDPYEQYF
>.|TRBV7-4|TRBJ1-3|many
TGTGCCAGCAGCTTGCGGCACTCTGGAAACACCATATATTTT
CASSLRHSGNTIYF
>.|TRBV7-8|TRBJ1-1|many
TGTGCCAGCAGCGACAGGATGAACACTGAAGCTTTCTTT
CASSDRMNTEAFF
>TRBD2|TRBV2|TRBJ2-3|.
TGTGCCAGCCGAACTGGCGGGGGAACAGATACGCAGTATTTT
CASRTGGGTDTQYF
>.|TRBV6-1|TRBJ2-3|.
TGTGCCAGCAGTGCCGGGACGGCAGATACGCAGTATTTT
CASSAGTADTQYF
>TRBD2|TRBV5-4|TRBJ2-1|.
TGTGCCAGCAGGCAAAAAATGGCGGGACTAGCGGGGGGCCAGTTCTTC
CASRQKMAGLAGGQFF
>TRBD1|TRBV12-3/TRBV12-4|TRBJ1-1|few
TGTGCCAGCAGCTACCCTCGACAGGGAATCACTGAAGCTTTCTTT
CASSYPRQGITEAFF
>.|TRBV12-5|TRBJ2-3|.
TGTGCTAGTGGTTTGGACGGGGGCACAGATACGCAGTATTTT
CASGLDGGTDTQYF
>.|TRBV5-4|TRBJ2-3|.
TGTGCCAGCAGCTTGCCGGGAGCGGGAGATACGCAGTATTTT
CASSLPGAGDTQYF
>.|TRBV20-1|TRBJ1-1|.
TGCAGTGCTTTGGACGGCGGCATGAACACTGAAGCTTTCTTT
CSALDGGMNTEAFF
>.|TRBV7-8|TRBJ2-7|many
TGTGCCAGCAGCCAGACACTGACCCCATACGAGCAGTACTTC
CASSQTLTPYEQYF
>TRBD2|TRBV11-2|TRBJ2-3|.
TGTGCCAGCAGCCTCCGGACTAGCGGGGGGGCCAGTACGCAGTATTTT
CASSLRTSGGASTQYF
>.|TRBV12-3/TRBV12-4|TRBJ1-2|.
TGTGCCAGCAGTTTAATTCCCTATGGCTACACCTTC
CASSLIPYGYTF
>TRBD1|TRBV5-4|TRBJ2-5|.
TGTGCCAGCAGCCCCAGACAGGGTAGCTACCAAGAGACCCAGTACTTC
CASSPRQGSYQETQYF
>.|TRBV5-1|TRBJ2-1|.
TGCGCCAGCAGCTCACGGCCGGGGGCGGCCGCCCATTGGAGTAGCTACAATGAGCAGTTCTTC
CASSSRPGAAAHWSSYNEQFF
>.|TRBV7-2|TRBJ2-1|few
TGTGCCAGCAGCTTAATAGGGGGAGTCTACAATGAGCAGTTCTTC
CASSLIGGVYNEQFF
>TRBD2|TRBV7-2|TRBJ2-1|.
TGTGCCAGCATCCCCCGGGGACTAGCGGTACAGGAGCAGTTCTTC
CASIPRGLAVQEQFF
>.|TRBV11-2|TRBJ2-3|.
TGTGCCAGCACCCCCACAGGGTCGAACACAGATACGCAGTATTTT
CASTPTGSNTDTQYF
>TRBD1|TRBV5-6|TRBJ1-2|once
TGTGCCAGCAGCTTAGGACAGGGAGCACCTAACTATGGCTACACCTTC
CASSLGQGAPNYGYTF
>.|TRBV4-1|TRBJ2-5|few
TGCGCCAGCAGCCAAGTATGGACAGCGATTCGGTACTTC
CASSQVWTAIRYF
>.|TRBV7-2|TRBJ2-7|many
TGTGCCAGCAGCTCTCCCCCCTGGGAGCAGTACTTC
CASSSPPWEQYF
>.|TRBV7-8|TRBJ2-5|.
TGTGCCAGCAGCTTAGCGAGATATCCCCAGTACTTC
CASSLARYPQYF
>.|TRBV12-3/TRBV12-4|TRBJ2-1|.
TGTGCCAGCAGTTTCGATTTCGGGGTTCGGTACAATGAGCAGTTCTTC
CASSFDFGVRYNEQFF
>.|TRBV6-1|TRBJ2-7|.
TGTGCCAGCAGCCAAAGGATTCCCTACGAGCAGTACTTC
CASSQRIPYEQYF